The T cell receptor beta chain described here comes from a study of T cells expressing NK-cell markers. Looking at the study overall: Repertoire data for TCR beta were derived from sorted T cells (CD3+CD56+NKG2C+, CD3+CD56+NKG2C- and CD3+CD56-NKG2C+).

Germline loops: CDR1 MGHRA, CDR2 YSYEKL. The CDR3 extends over 17 amino acids. TCR beta cDNA was generated via 5'RACE template switching incorporating UMIs. TCRdb re-called the 5' RACE reads, yielding one record per CDR3 amino acid sequence without DNA. Here the sample table reports 150,000 to 160,000 distinct CDR3 sequences. The chain carries TRBV4-1 and TRBJ2-1; checking the TCRdb D call of TRBD2 is not possible without DNA. Sequencing was performed on blood T cells: a sorted CD56 or NKG2C T cell subset, CD4+ or CD8+ T cells, or bulk PBMC T cells (not recorded which). The TCR comes from a woman aged 45 to 65 in good health. This CDR3 is CASSQGGRGGSTNEQFF.